The next 18 T cell receptor beta chains were all read from a single sample in a study of blood T cell repertoires in COVID-19. The protocol was immunoSEQ multiplex PCR, while the TCRdb copy is restricted to in-frame clones and leaves out a portion. The sample gives 350,000 to 550,000 clones, about 89% of which show up once; approximately 4.3% is in the top ten. Material: peripheral blood. These receptors all stem from a young woman with acute or convalescent COVID-19.

The chain couples TRBV6-5 to TRBJ2-5, with TRBD1 matching over 11 bases. Germline loops: CDR1 MNHEY, CDR2 SVGAGI. There are 15 residues in the CDR3. The trim removed 8 bases at V and 5 bases at J, leaving 10 bases unmatched. The CDR3 sequence is CASEGGQGARETQYF. For the CDR3, the DNA is TGTGCCAGCGAAGGTGGACAGGGGGCGCGGGAGACCCAGTACTTC.

V gene TRBV7-8 combines with J gene TRBJ2-7, with 9 bases identical to TRBD1. Germline CDR1 and CDR2: SGHVS and FQNEAQ. V lost 4 bases and J lost 3; bases outside the gene matches: 4. The CDR3 extends over 14 amino acids. CDR3: CASSSGTGNYEQYF. Written as DNA, the CDR3 is TGTGCCAGCAGCTCCGGGACAGGGAACTACGAGCAGTACTTC.

The rearrangement uses TRBV5-6 and TRBJ1-2; D gene uncertain. The CDR3 contains 14 residues. V gave up 3 bases and J gave up 0 bases, with 9 bases separating them. CDR1 is SGHDT and CDR2 is YYEEEE in the germline V gene. The CDR3 reads CASSYQAANYGYTF. The CDR3 DNA is TGTGCCAGCAGCTACCAGGCAGCTAACTATGGCTACACCTTC.

The chain is built from TRBV27 and TRBJ2-2, with TRBD1 matching over 9 bases. CDR1 is MNHEY, CDR2 SMNVEV, per germline (reference sequence). V lost 6 bases to trimming and J lost 2 bases; unmatched junction nucleotides: 13. The CDR3 spans 18 residues. The DNA for the CDR3 is TGTGCCAGCAGCACCCCCCGACAGGGGGGTAAAAACACCGGGGAGCTGTTTTTT. Translating it yields CASSTPRQGGKNTGELFF.

J is TRBJ2-3 and V is TRBV19; TRBD1 aligns across 11 bases. There are 16 residues in the CDR3. CDR1 is LNHDA, CDR2 SQIVND, per germline (reference sequence). Trimming removed 5 bases from V and 6 bases from J; junction bases left unmatched: 10. CDR3 DNA: TGTGCCAGTAGTTCGGGGACAGGGGGACTCTCGGATACGCAGTATTTT. As protein: CASSSGTGGLSDTQYF. Full variable domain (rest looked up from reference TRBV19 and TRBJ2-3): DGGITQSPKYLFRKEGQNVTLSCEQNLNHDAMYWYRQDPGQGLRLIYYSQIVNDFQKGDIAEGYSVSREKKESFPLTVTSAQKNPTAFYLCASSSGTGGLSDTQYFGPGTRLTVL.

The gene calls are TRBV3-1 (or the pseudogene TRBV3-2) and TRBJ1-2; 7 bases agree with TRBD1. J was trimmed by 5 bases and V by 4 bases; bases with no gene match: 13. Germline CDR1 LGHDT, CDR2 YNNKEL (reference sequence). The CDR3 has 16 residues. DNA for the CDR3: TGTGCCAGCAGCCGAAATCAATACAGGGGAACGTATGGCTACACCTTC. Residues: CASSRNQYRGTYGYTF.

This clone has a handful of counts. The rearrangement links TRBV14 to TRBJ1-6; 7 bases are a match to TRBD1. The germline CDR1 and CDR2 sequences are SGHDN and FVKESK. CDR3 length: 16 residues. Unmatched junction bases numbered 6, after V lost 3 bases and J lost 4 bases. The CDR3 spells CASSQFTGDYNSPLHF. The CDR3 DNA follows: TGTGCCAGCAGCCAGTTTACAGGGGATTATAATTCACCCCTCCACTTT. Full variable domain (outside the CDR3, taken from reference TRBV14 and TRBJ1-6): EAGVTQFPSHSVIEKGQTVTLRCDPISGHDNLYWYRRVMGKEIKFLLHFVKESKQDESGMPNNRFLAERTGGTYSTLKVQPAELEDSGVYFCASSQFTGDYNSPLHFGNGTRLTVT.

Note on this clone: Other DNA sequences within the sample encode an identical CDR3. This sequence joins TRBV27 and TRBJ2-1; the D gene is possibly TRBD2 (6 bases). Germline lookup yields CDR1 MNHEY and CDR2 SMNVEV (reference sequence). Trimming took 5 bases from V and 1 from J, leaving 9 bases between them. There are 14 residues in the CDR3. CDR3 nucleotides: TGTGCCAGCAGTGACCGGGGGTCCTACAATGAGCAGTTCTTC. The encoded protein is CASSDRGSYNEQFF.

A single count supports this clone. This chain links TRBV6-4 with TRBJ2-1; 11 positions match TRBD2. CDR1 and CDR2 (germline): MRHNA, SNTAGT. The V and J ends lost 6 bases and 3 bases, in that order; junction bases with no gene match: 7. The CDR3 sequence is 16 residues long. The CDR3 sequence is CASRPTSGGYYNEQFF. The CDR3, as DNA: TGTGCCAGCAGACCCACTAGCGGGGGTTACTACAATGAGCAGTTCTTC.

The chain joins TRBV24-1 to TRBJ2-6; the match to TRBD1 covers 9 bases. Germline CDR1 reads KGHDR; CDR2 reads SFDVKD. The CDR3 is made up of 17 amino acids. Trimming at V came to 4 bases and at J to 2 bases, leaving 5 bases not matched to a gene. CDR3 DNA: TGTGCCACCAGTGACCGCGGGACAGGGACTGGGGCCAACGTCCTGACTTTC. It translates to CATSDRGTGTGANVLTF.

The chain uses TRBV6-5 and TRBJ2-3; maybe TRBD2 (5 bases). The CDR3 totals 16 residues. Deletions cut 0 bases from V and 3 bases from J, with 13 bases between. CDR1 is MNHEY and CDR2 is SVGAGI in the germline V gene. The CDR3 spells CASSYSASPSTDTQYF. The CDR3 region has the DNA TGTGCCAGCAGTTACTCGGCTAGCCCTTCGACAGATACGCAGTATTTT.

Comment on this clone: Other DNA sequences of this sample code for an identical CDR3. CDR3 sequence reads: CASSQDGLAGRTDTQYF. The CDR3 DNA sequence: TGCGCCAGCAGCCAAGATGGGTTGGCGGGGCGCACAGATACGCAGTATTTT. This chain links TRBV4-1 with TRBJ2-3, with D perhaps matching TRBD2 (6 bases). This CDR3 has 17 residues. V lost 0 bases to trimming and J lost 1 base, with 14 bases between them. Germline V lookup: CDR1 MGHRA, CDR2 YSYEKL.

This clone came up once. The V call is TRBV5-4, the J call TRBJ1-2; a weak D match, TRBD1 (6 bases). The V gene lost 3 bases and the J gene lost 2 bases, with 11 bases spanning the gap. The length of the CDR3 is 14 residues. CDR1 is SGHNT and CDR2 is YYREEE in the germline V gene (reference sequence). CDR3 bases: TGTGCCAGCAGCTCTGGACAGCGCAACTATGGCTACACCTTC. Protein sequence: CASSSGQRNYGYTF.

This chain uses TRBV14 with TRBJ2-7; maybe TRBD1 (6 bases). The V and J ends lost 4 bases and 3 bases respectively, with 10 bases between them. Per germline, CDR1 SGHDN and CDR2 FVKESK. The CDR3 totals 13 residues. CDR3 region: CASSPPGDYEQYF. CDR3 DNA: TGTGCCAGCAGCCCGCCAGGGGACTACGAGCAGTACTTC.

The chain employs TRBV24-1 and TRBJ2-1; 9 positions match TRBD1. Germline values: CDR1 KGHDR, CDR2 SFDVKD. After removal of 10 bases from V and 10 bases from J, the junction contained 10 bases not matched to a gene. This CDR3 has 13 residues. The CDR3 coding sequence is TGTGCCACTTCGGACAGGGGAGTTCGGGAGCAGTTCTTC. Translated: CATSDRGVREQFF.

This sequence joins TRBV5-1 and TRBJ2-1; possibly TRBD1 for D (5 bases). CDR1 is SGHRS, CDR2 YFSETQ, per germline. Deletions cut 4 bases from V and 9 bases from J, with 17 bases between. This CDR3 comprises 14 residues. The CDR3: CASSERGAPSEQFF. CDR3 nucleotide sequence: TGCGCCAGCAGCGAACGTGGGGCCCCTAGTGAGCAGTTCTTC.

The chain links TRBV19 to TRBJ1-3; tentatively, D is TRBD1 (6 bases). This CDR3 has 19 residues. Germline-derived CDR1 and CDR2 are LNHDA and SQIVND (reference sequence). Trimming left V 5 bases short and J 0 bases short, with 23 bases between. The CDR3 region is CASSGRGYPITSSGNTIYF. DNA of the CDR3: TGTGCCAGTAGTGGCAGGGGATACCCAATTACTAGCTCTGGAAACACCATATATTTT.

CDR3 amino acids: CASRDRGPPQYF. DNA for the CDR3: TGTGCCAGCAGGGACAGGGGGCCTCCGCAGTATTTT. The chain employs TRBV2 and TRBJ2-3, with 11 bases aligning to TRBD1. V lost 6 bases and J lost 10; bases outside the gene matches: 3. Germline CDR1 reads SNHLY; CDR2 reads FYNNEI. This CDR3 is 12 amino acids long.